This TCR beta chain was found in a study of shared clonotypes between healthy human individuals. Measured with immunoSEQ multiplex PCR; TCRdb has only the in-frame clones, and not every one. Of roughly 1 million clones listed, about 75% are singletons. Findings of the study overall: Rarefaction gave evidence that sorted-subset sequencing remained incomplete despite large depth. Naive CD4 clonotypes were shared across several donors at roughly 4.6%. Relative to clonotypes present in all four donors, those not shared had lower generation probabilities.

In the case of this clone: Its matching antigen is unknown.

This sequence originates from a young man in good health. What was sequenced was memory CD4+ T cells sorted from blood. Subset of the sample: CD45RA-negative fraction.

The CDR3 reads CASSAGTGTTVSYEQYF. CDR3 DNA: TGTGCCAGCAGTGCAGGGACAGGGACTACCGTTTCCTACGAGCAGTACTTC. The chain has TRBV6-1 and TRBJ2-7; TRBD1 agrees at 9 bases. The CDR3 runs 17 residues. Germline V gene lookup returns CDR1 MNHNS and CDR2 SASEGT. Trimming removed 4 bases from V and 1 base from J; junction bases left unmatched: 11.